The sequence of this TCR beta chain was determined in a study of T cell repertoires in cytomegalovirus infection. Study details: Well-studied HLA-B-restricted CMV epitopes were used in the study alongside recently identified HLA-C-restricted ones. Public TCR beta signatures were indicative of both CMV infection and a matching HLA type. Findings and caveats of the study: Summed public TCR beta family frequency identified CMV carriers bearing the relevant HLA. Clonotype analysis showed dominance of the ex vivo response by HLA-C-restricted CMV-specific TCR beta clonotypes.

For this clonotype: Antigen specificity is unknown.

TCRdb fed the reads into MiXCR, producing one record per CDR3 protein. Of approximately 990,000 distinct CDR3 sequences listed, 30% to 40% are singletons. CDR3 size: 14 residues. V lost 10 bases and J lost 6; bases outside the gene matches: 13. In germline, CDR1 is MNHEY, CDR2 SMNVEV (reference sequence). The sequence derives from a human donor in good health (CMV status not recorded). Some clones in this sample may be carry-over from other donors' samples. The sample here was cultured CD8+ T cells from PBMCs, taken from culture after CMV antigen stimulation. The chain carries TRBV27 and TRBJ1-2; 8 bases line up with TRBD1. The CDR3 nucleotides are TGTGCCATCGGGGGCTCAGGGGGCCGAGATGGCTACACCTTC. This encodes CAIGGSGGRDGYTF.